This T cell receptor (beta chain) was identified during a study of shared clonotypes between healthy human individuals (dated by TCRdb to 2020 to 2022). A note on the overall study: The cohort comprised two women and three men aged 18 to 49 years. Leukapheresis yielded between about 0.94 and 9.5 billion PBMCs per donor. Blood TCR repertoires of several healthy adults were deeply sequenced to estimate repertoire size and the extent of clonotype sharing between individuals. Different laboratories and diverse techniques were used to prepare libraries and sequence TCR repertoires, to increase sequencing depth and limit assay-specific biases.

Donors were healthy HIV-negative adults with no recently reported acute infections or vaccinations. Every donor was a Caucasian adult living in Nashville, Tennessee, USA. In the unsorted samples, 90 million to 100 million PBMCs were counted, and genomic DNA was extracted using the QIAamp DNA Blood Mini kit. Blood was collected by leukapheresis, and PBMCs were isolated by Ficoll-Histopaque density gradient centrifugation and then cryopreserved in liquid nitrogen vapor phase. From a lookup of the germline V gene, CDR1 and CDR2 are MDHEN and SYDVKM. Measured from the cysteine to the phenylalanine, the CDR3 is 14 residues long. Just CDR3 DNA is preserved here, 42 bases in frame from base 1. Trimmed from V: 5 bases; trimmed from J: 4 bases; junction bases lacking a gene match: 6. This clone was recorded once. What this receptor recognizes is not known. Per-base quality was not reported, and no clone a single base away is much larger than it.

Using the deep immunoSEQ assay, multiplex PCR amplified TCR CDR3 regions from genomic DNA. Extracted genomic DNA from each cell subset was distributed evenly across all wells of several immunoSEQ 96-well plates, and each plate was treated as a replicate. For unsorted PBMC, each replicate PCR was loaded with 250 to 300 ng genomic DNA, equivalent to 30,000 or so T cell genomes. Unsorted PBMC genomic DNA was sequenced across ten immunoSEQ deep assay plates. Purified libraries were quantified with a Qubit 3.0 fluorometer, sized on a Bioanalyzer 2100, and re-quantified with the KAPA Library Quantification kit. Every immunoSEQ 96-well plate was sequenced on a separate single-read 150-cycle Illumina NextSeq 550 flow cell. In the paper's pipeline: The immunoSEQ output contained only junctional sequences without quality scores, so filtering could not match that applied to full-length reads. Sequences were annotated with PyIR, a Python wrapper for IgBLAST v1.9, and V/J genes and CDR3 were assigned using IMGT germline references. Reads with weak V/J assignments (E-value above 1e-6), missing CDR3, stop codons, out-of-frame junctions, or ambiguous translated residues were removed. A V3J clonotype was defined by an identical inferred V gene, J gene, and CDR3 amino acid sequence. To compute the percentage overlap between repertoires, the number of shared unique clonotypes was divided by the size of the smaller repertoire. Three approaches were used to assess repertoire richness: RTK rarefaction, the Chao1 estimator, and Recon v2.1 estimates of unobserved clonotypes. Sourced from immuneACCESS, this table was stored by TCRdb with only in-frame sequences that have V and J called. A share of the clones is absent; for the studies checked, an unresolved V gene accounts for under half, and the remainder has no known explanation. The D gene and trimming were derived from the DNA, and the V and J assignments and clone size from that table. The table for this sample lists hundreds of thousands of clones; roughly 77% of them were counted only once. The top ten hold 13% of the sample.

Beyond this particular receptor, the publication reports: The small number of donors limited the genetic and exposure-history diversity represented. Based on pairwise subsampling, the degree of clonotype sharing among donors was expected to be affected by sequencing depth. Sampling was restricted to blood, and TCR repertoires in tissue are likely to differ from TCR repertoires in blood.

Sequenced input: PBMCs. The receptor was derived from a woman aged 40 to 50 in good health. Some clones in this sample may be carry-over from other donors' samples. This sequence uses TRBV28 and TRBJ2-7, and 9 bases in between align with TRBD2. The nucleotides read TGTGCCAGCAGTAGCAGCGGGAGGATTTACGAGCAGTACTTC. Translated, it gives CASSSSGRIYEQYF.